A selection of T cell receptor beta chains follows, all from one sample in a study of blood T cell repertoires in COVID-19. The table came from immunoSEQ multiplex PCR; TCRdb's copy has only in-frame clones and leaves some out. Of about 160,000 clones listed, 79% are singletons. Sequencing was done on a sample of peripheral blood. These receptors were collected from an older woman with COVID-19, enrolled during active disease. Each CDR3 is given with its conserved first and last residue. Each record gives: clone size, D gene, J gene, V gene, CDR3 DNA, CDR3 protein. A D gene is named only where the DNA matches it firmly. A clone size is listed for some rows: how often the clone was seen (once, few, many), or a class if it is expanded.

abundance: NA; d_gene: NA; j_gene: TRBJ1-5; v_gene: TRBV28; CDR3nt: TGTGCCAGCGGAGAGTATAGCAATCAGCCCCAGCATTTT; CDR3aa: CASGEYSNQPQHF
abundance: few; d_gene: NA; j_gene: TRBJ2-5; v_gene: TRBV12-1; CDR3nt: TGTGCCAGCAGCTCCCTGGAGCGGTCGAATGTTAAGGAGACCCAGTACTTC; CDR3aa: CASSSLERSNVKETQYF
abundance: NA; d_gene: TRBD1; j_gene: TRBJ2-2; v_gene: TRBV7-9; CDR3nt: TGTGCCAGCAGCTCCGGGACAGCGAACACCGGGGAGCTGTTTTTT; CDR3aa: CASSSGTANTGELFF
abundance: NA; d_gene: NA; j_gene: TRBJ2-1; v_gene: TRBV11-3; CDR3nt: TGTGCCAGCAGCTTAGGCTACAGCAACAATGAGCAGTTCTTC; CDR3aa: CASSLGYSNNEQFF
abundance: few; d_gene: NA; j_gene: TRBJ2-1; v_gene: TRBV27; CDR3nt: TGTGCCAGCAGTCCACGCCCTAGCGAGTACAATGAGCAGTTCTTC; CDR3aa: CASSPRPSEYNEQFF
abundance: NA; d_gene: TRBD1; j_gene: TRBJ2-5; v_gene: TRBV5-1; CDR3nt: TGCGCCAGCAGCTTGGGGACAGGGGGGGAAGAGACCCAGTACTTC; CDR3aa: CASSLGTGGEETQYF
abundance: NA; d_gene: TRBD1; j_gene: TRBJ1-1; v_gene: TRBV19; CDR3nt: TGTGCCAGCCACTGGACAGGAGGGACTGAAGCTTTCTTT; CDR3aa: CASHWTGGTEAFF
abundance: NA; d_gene: TRBD2; j_gene: TRBJ2-1; v_gene: TRBV4-1; CDR3nt: TGCGCCAGCCGTTCTTTGGGCGGGAGATCCTACAATGAGCAGTTCTTC; CDR3aa: CASRSLGGRSYNEQFF
abundance: NA; d_gene: NA; j_gene: TRBJ1-3; v_gene: TRBV27; CDR3nt: TGTGCCAGCAGTTTAGACAGTGGAAACACCATATATTTT; CDR3aa: CASSLDSGNTIYF
abundance: NA; d_gene: NA; j_gene: TRBJ1-1; v_gene: TRBV27; CDR3nt: TGTGCCAGCAGCCACCCGGAGCGGGGCAGTGAAGCTTTCTTT; CDR3aa: CASSHPERGSEAFF
abundance: NA; d_gene: TRBD1; j_gene: TRBJ2-7; v_gene: TRBV19; CDR3nt: TGTGCCAGTAGAACCGGGACAGGGTTCCACGAGCAGTACTTC; CDR3aa: CASRTGTGFHEQYF
abundance: NA; d_gene: NA; j_gene: TRBJ1-4; v_gene: TRBV19; CDR3nt: TGTGCCAGTAGTAGGCAGAACAGTGCAACTAATGAAAAACTGTTTTTT; CDR3aa: CASSRQNSATNEKLFF
abundance: NA; d_gene: TRBD1; j_gene: TRBJ1-1; v_gene: TRBV29-1; CDR3nt: TGCAGCGTTCGAGGGGGCTCGGGTGGGATGAACACTGAAGCTTTCTTT; CDR3aa: CSVRGGSGGMNTEAFF
abundance: once; d_gene: TRBD2; j_gene: TRBJ2-1; v_gene: TRBV29-1; CDR3nt: TGCAGCGCCCTCTCGGCGGGAGGCAACTACAATGAGCAGTTCTTC; CDR3aa: CSALSAGGNYNEQFF
abundance: NA; d_gene: TRBD1; j_gene: TRBJ1-1; v_gene: TRBV7-2; CDR3nt: TGTGCCAGCAGCTTTCGGACAGGGCGCGCTGAAGCTTTCTTT; CDR3aa: CASSFRTGRAEAFF
abundance: once; d_gene: NA; j_gene: TRBJ1-2; v_gene: TRBV2; CDR3nt: TGTGCCAGCAGGGACAGTTCAATAGGGGGCTATGGCTACACCTTC; CDR3aa: CASRDSSIGGYGYTF
abundance: few; d_gene: TRBD1; j_gene: TRBJ2-2; v_gene: TRBV27; CDR3nt: TGTGCCAGCAGCAGGGGGAAGCTCGCGAACACCGGGGAGCTGTTTTTT; CDR3aa: CASSRGKLANTGELFF
abundance: NA; d_gene: TRBD1; j_gene: TRBJ2-1; v_gene: TRBV13; CDR3nt: TGTGCCAGCAGCTTAACAGGGGGCGTTGGCAATGAGCAGTTCTTC; CDR3aa: CASSLTGGVGNEQFF
abundance: NA; d_gene: NA; j_gene: TRBJ1-4; v_gene: TRBV29-1; CDR3nt: TGCAGCGCCCCGGACAAGGGTAATGAAAAACTGTTTTTT; CDR3aa: CSAPDKGNEKLFF
abundance: once; d_gene: TRBD1; j_gene: TRBJ2-1; v_gene: TRBV6-2/TRBV6-3; CDR3nt: TGTGCCAGCAGACCTAGACAGGGGGCAGGTAGGGGCAATGAGCAGTTCTTC; CDR3aa: CASRPRQGAGRGNEQFF
abundance: NA; d_gene: NA; j_gene: TRBJ1-3; v_gene: TRBV2; CDR3nt: TGTGCCAGCAGCCCGGGTGGAAACACCATATATTTT; CDR3aa: CASSPGGNTIYF
abundance: NA; d_gene: TRBD1; j_gene: TRBJ2-7; v_gene: TRBV6-5; CDR3nt: TGTGCCAGCACGAGGGACAGGGGGAACGAGCAGTACTTC; CDR3aa: CASTRDRGNEQYF
abundance: NA; d_gene: TRBD2; j_gene: TRBJ2-5; v_gene: TRBV7-6; CDR3nt: TGTGCCAGCAGCACCGACAGGGCTAGCGGGAGGGCGGGGGAGACCCAGTACTTC; CDR3aa: CASSTDRASGRAGETQYF
abundance: once; d_gene: TRBD1; j_gene: TRBJ1-5; v_gene: TRBV9; CDR3nt: TGTGCCAGCAGCACCCCTCAGGGGGCGAATCAGCCCCAGCATTTT; CDR3aa: CASSTPQGANQPQHF
abundance: NA; d_gene: TRBD1; j_gene: TRBJ2-2; v_gene: TRBV28; CDR3nt: TGTGCCAGCAGGAGAGACAGGGGCCGATTAAACACCGGGGAGCTGTTTTTT; CDR3aa: CASRRDRGRLNTGELFF
abundance: NA; d_gene: NA; j_gene: TRBJ1-4; v_gene: TRBV19; CDR3nt: TGTGCCAGTAGTATAGACAGAGGAGAAAAACTGTTTTTT; CDR3aa: CASSIDRGEKLFF
abundance: NA; d_gene: NA; j_gene: TRBJ1-2; v_gene: TRBV6-5; CDR3nt: TGTGCCAGCAGTTACTCGAGTCGGGTCTTCTATGGCTACACCTTC; CDR3aa: CASSYSSRVFYGYTF
abundance: NA; d_gene: TRBD1; j_gene: TRBJ2-2; v_gene: TRBV7-6; CDR3nt: TGTGCCAGCAGCTCCGACAGGGGTTATAACACCGGGGAGCTGTTTTTT; CDR3aa: CASSSDRGYNTGELFF
abundance: NA; d_gene: NA; j_gene: TRBJ2-1; v_gene: TRBV28; CDR3nt: TGTGCCAGCAGTGACAACCCCAGGGGCGGCTCCTACAATGAGCAGTTCTTC; CDR3aa: CASSDNPRGGSYNEQFF
abundance: NA; d_gene: NA; j_gene: TRBJ2-1; v_gene: TRBV9; CDR3nt: TGTGCCAGCAGCGATTTGACAGGCCGGGAGCAGTTCTTC; CDR3aa: CASSDLTGREQFF
abundance: NA; d_gene: TRBD1; j_gene: TRBJ2-7; v_gene: TRBV6-5; CDR3nt: TGTGCCAGCAGCCGGGACAGGCGCGCCTACGAGCAGTACTTC; CDR3aa: CASSRDRRAYEQYF
abundance: NA; d_gene: TRBD2; j_gene: TRBJ2-2; v_gene: TRBV7-9; CDR3nt: TGTGCCAGCAGCTATCTAGCGGGGGACGGGGAGCTGTTTTTT; CDR3aa: CASSYLAGDGELFF
abundance: NA; d_gene: TRBD2; j_gene: TRBJ2-5; v_gene: TRBV3-1/TRBV3-2; CDR3nt: TGTGCCAGCACTTACCGGGGTCTAGCGGGGCAAGAGACCCAGTACTTC; CDR3aa: CASTYRGLAGQETQYF
abundance: NA; d_gene: TRBD2; j_gene: TRBJ2-7; v_gene: TRBV5-1; CDR3nt: TGCGCCAGCTGTGAGGGCGGGAGGGCAGGGGAGCAGTACTTC; CDR3aa: CASCEGGRAGEQYF
abundance: NA; d_gene: TRBD1; j_gene: TRBJ1-1; v_gene: TRBV7-9; CDR3nt: TGTGCCAGCAGCTTAGCGGGGACAGATGAAGCTTTCTTT; CDR3aa: CASSLAGTDEAFF
abundance: NA; d_gene: NA; j_gene: TRBJ2-7; v_gene: TRBV15; CDR3nt: TGTGCCACCAGCAGATCGGCTAGCTACGAGCAGTACTTC; CDR3aa: CATSRSASYEQYF
abundance: NA; d_gene: TRBD1; j_gene: TRBJ1-3; v_gene: TRBV28; CDR3nt: TGTGCCAGCAGCTCCAGTACAACGATGAACAGGGGGCTAGGAAACACCATATATTTT; CDR3aa: CASSSSTTMNRGLGNTIYF
abundance: NA; d_gene: NA; j_gene: TRBJ1-1; v_gene: TRBV19; CDR3nt: TGTGCCAGTGTCCTGGGGGGGGGCACTGAAGCTTTCTTT; CDR3aa: CASVLGGGTEAFF
abundance: NA; d_gene: TRBD1; j_gene: TRBJ1-2; v_gene: TRBV6-5; CDR3nt: TGTGCCAGCAAGACAGGGGGCTTGTATGGCTACACCTTC; CDR3aa: CASKTGGLYGYTF
abundance: NA; d_gene: NA; j_gene: TRBJ2-1; v_gene: TRBV10-2; CDR3nt: TGCGCCAGCAGTGATACTCCTGTCTCCTACAATGAGCAGTTCTTC; CDR3aa: CASSDTPVSYNEQFF
abundance: NA; d_gene: NA; j_gene: TRBJ1-6; v_gene: TRBV5-4; CDR3nt: TGTGCCAGCAGCTTTCTTGGGGGGACTAATTCACCCCTCCACTTT; CDR3aa: CASSFLGGTNSPLHF
abundance: NA; d_gene: NA; j_gene: TRBJ1-6; v_gene: TRBV27; CDR3nt: TGTGCCATCGGGTTTGGTTCACCCCTCCACTTT; CDR3aa: CAIGFGSPLHF
abundance: NA; d_gene: NA; j_gene: TRBJ2-2; v_gene: TRBV5-8; CDR3nt: TGTGCCAGCAGCTTGCGACTCCCAAGTGTGACCGGGGAGCTGTTTTTT; CDR3aa: CASSLRLPSVTGELFF
abundance: few; d_gene: TRBD2; j_gene: TRBJ2-1; v_gene: TRBV5-1; CDR3nt: TGCGCCAGCAGCTTGGTGACTAGCGGGGGATTATCAGGAGTGAATGAGCAGTTCTTC; CDR3aa: CASSLVTSGGLSGVNEQFF